The 26 T cell receptor beta chains listed next were all sequenced from one sample in a study of cytomegalovirus exposure and HLA in healthy donors. PCR involved 60 Vbeta and 13 Jbeta primers. The data were produced by immunoSEQ multiplex PCR, yet TCRdb's version contains in-frame clones alone and is incomplete. The data contain 130,000 to 150,000 clones, under 85% of them seen just once; the ten biggest clones take up roughly 6.7%. The sequenced sample consisted of PBMCs. The receptors originated from a woman in her forties in good health and CMV-seropositive.

This chain joins TRBV7-2 and TRBJ1-2, with a weak D call TRBD1 (5 bases). This CDR3 contains 14 residues. Per the germline V gene, CDR1 is SGHTA and CDR2 is FQGNSA. V was cut by 5 bases and J by 4 bases, with 14 bases left in between. CDR3 nucleotides: TGTGCCAGCAGCGCCCCCGCAGGGTTCTATGGCTACACCTTC. It yields the protein CASSAPAGFYGYTF.

The J gene is TRBJ2-5, the V gene TRBV4-2, with D unresolved. This CDR3 contains 13 residues. Trimming stripped 8 bases from V and 5 bases from J, with 15 bases between. Germline assignment: CDR1 LGHNA and CDR2 YNFKEQ. CDR3 residues: CASRNLGSETQYF. CDR3 coding DNA: TGTGCCAGCCGAAATCTAGGTTCGGAGACCCAGTACTTC.

The chain employs TRBV6-5 and TRBJ1-1; no clear D. Trimming removed 2 bases at V and 5 bases at J, with 6 bases between. This CDR3 has 12 residues. The germline gives CDR1 MNHEY, CDR2 SVGAGI. The CDR3 sequence: CASSYPRTEAFF. The CDR3 region has the DNA TGTGCCAGCAGTTACCCCCGGACTGAAGCTTTCTTT.

Concerning this clone: With only one base between it and a far larger clone, this is likely a read error. The V and J genes are TRBV11-2 and TRBJ2-7; D is uncertain. This CDR3 comprises 15 residues. Trimming stripped 0 bases from V and 2 bases from J, with 11 bases between. In germline, CDR1 is SGHAT, CDR2 FQNNGV. CDR3 amino acids: CASSLDPSSTYEQYF. CDR3 nucleotide sequence: TGTGCCAGCAGCTTAGATCCATCTTCTACCTACGAGCAGTACTTC.

The V and J genes are TRBV5-7 and TRBJ2-7, with 11 nucleotides matching TRBD1. TRBV5-7 is given ORF status, its function remaining uncertain. This CDR3 has 17 amino acids. V shed 2 bases and J 3 bases; nucleotides not matched to a gene: 10. The DNA of the CDR3 is TGTGCCAGCAGCTTCACCCTTACTGGGACAGGGGGCTACGAGCAGTACTTC. Translating it yields CASSFTLTGTGGYEQYF.

The chain recombines TRBV29-1 with TRBJ1-6, with a possible D match to TRBD1 (5 bases). The length of the CDR3 is 13 residues. Germline values: CDR1 SQVTM, CDR2 ANQGSEA. The V end lost 7 bases, the J end lost 5 bases, and 12 bases lay between the germline ends. CDR3 region: CSASTGNNSPLHF. The CDR3, as DNA: TGCAGCGCCTCAACAGGAAATAATTCACCCCTCCACTTT.

The V gene is TRBV2, the J gene TRBJ2-6; 10 nucleotides match TRBD1. Trimming at V came to 6 bases and at J to 4 bases, leaving 12 bases not matched to a gene. Germline CDR1 reads SNHLY; CDR2 reads FYNNEI. This CDR3 is built from 18 residues. The CDR3 bases are TGTGCCAGCAGCCCCGGGACAGGGGTTGCGCGGGGGGCCAACGTCCTGACTTTC. Its translation is CASSPGTGVARGANVLTF.

CDR3 sequence: CASSLSPGTGNTIYF. The CDR3 DNA reads TGTGCCAGCAGCTTATCTCCGGGGACTGGAAACACCATATATTTT. The chain employs TRBV7-2 and TRBJ1-3; D is unresolved. The CDR3 runs 15 residues. Germline V gene lookup returns CDR1 SGHTA and CDR2 FQGNSA. Trimming pared 2 bases from V and 2 bases from J, leaving 10 bases between.

The rearrangement links TRBV7-9 to TRBJ2-7, with 9 bases identical to TRBD2. The CDR3 spans 14 residues. Germline CDR1 and CDR2: SEHNR and FQNEAQ (reference sequence). V dropped 6 bases and J dropped 1; count of bases not matched to a gene: 4. The CDR3 loop is CASRPSGASYEQYF. The CDR3 nucleotides are TGTGCCAGCAGGCCTAGCGGGGCTTCCTACGAGCAGTACTTC.

This clone was detected only a few times. The junction differs from germline at one of its ends, possibly a read error. The chain's CDR3 is CSVEGTGEAFF. CDR3 sequence (DNA): TGCAGCGTCGAAGGGACAGGGGAAGCTTTCTTT. The rearrangement links TRBV29-1 to TRBJ1-1, with 9 bases fitting TRBD1. Germline-derived CDR1 and CDR2 are SQVTM and ANQGSEA. This CDR3 has 11 amino acids. Variable domain in full (rest from reference TRBV29-1 and TRBJ1-1): SAVISQKPSRDICQRGTSLTIQCQVDSQVTMMFWYRQQPGQSLTLIATANQGSEATYESGFVIDKFPISRPNLTFSTLTVSNMSPEDSSIYLCSVEGTGEAFFGQGTRLTVV.

V gene TRBV27 combines with J gene TRBJ1-6, with D possibly matching TRBD1 (5 bases). Trimming cost V 2 bases and J 3 bases, with 17 bases left between them. The CDR3 runs to 18 residues. Per the germline V gene, CDR1 is MNHEY and CDR2 is SMNVEV (reference sequence). In nucleotides, the CDR3 is TGTGCCAGCAGTTTAGACCCCGCCGCAGGGAACTATAATTCACCCCTCCACTTT. Protein product: CASSLDPAAGNYNSPLHF.

On this clone itself: This sample also contains other DNA sequences that code for the same CDR3. This rearrangement joins TRBV6-6 to TRBJ2-2; TRBD2 matches at 9 bases. This CDR3 is built from 15 residues. The ends lost 2 bases at V and 7 bases at J; junction bases unmatched: 5. The germline V gene encodes CDR1 MNHNY and CDR2 SVGAGI (reference sequence). The CDR3 region is CASSYLAGQGGELFF. For the CDR3, the DNA is TGTGCCAGCAGTTACCTAGCGGGGCAGGGCGGGGAGCTGTTTTTT.

The J gene is TRBJ2-3, the V gene TRBV2; TRBD2 matches at 8 bases. The CDR3 covers 15 residues. Germline trimming cut 1 base from V and 1 base from J; bases unmatched to any gene: 1. Germline V gives CDR1 SNHLY, CDR2 FYNNEI. The CDR3 reads CASSEDGGGTDTQYF. CDR3 nucleotide sequence: TGTGCCAGCAGTGAAGACGGGGGGGGCACAGATACGCAGTATTTT.

The chain couples TRBV6-5 to TRBJ1-2; tentative D call: TRBD1 (6 bases). The CDR3 consists of 13 residues. Per germline, CDR1 MNHEY and CDR2 SVGAGI. V dropped 6 bases and J dropped 2 bases, with 10 bases sitting between them. CDR3: CASSPGQNYGYTF. The CDR3 DNA follows: TGTGCCAGCAGCCCCGGACAGAACTATGGCTACACCTTC.

The chain joins TRBV19 to TRBJ1-2; the D gene is possibly TRBD1 (5 bases). Germline CDR1 is LNHDA and CDR2 is SQIVND (reference sequence). This CDR3 is built from 14 residues. Trimming took off 0 bases at V and 7 bases at J, with 12 bases between the two ends. The CDR3 bases are TGTGCCAGTAGTATAGACCAGGGTACAAGTGGCTACACCTTC. It translates to CASSIDQGTSGYTF.

The J gene is TRBJ1-2, the V gene TRBV15, with D possibly TRBD1 on 5 matching bases. Germline V gives CDR1 LNHNV, CDR2 YYDKDF (reference sequence). Trimming stripped 5 bases from V and 1 base from J, with 17 bases between. CDR3 length: 16 residues. The CDR3 region is CATSGGGRRLNYGYTF. As DNA, the CDR3 is TGTGCCACCAGCGGGGGGGGACGGCGGCTTAACTATGGCTACACCTTC.

This clone was found a few times. The gene calls are TRBV5-6 and TRBJ2-1; TRBD2 agrees at 7 bases. The CDR3 consists of 13 residues. The V segment lost 1 base and the J segment 6 bases; nucleotides outside the gene matches: 1. Germline CDR1 SGHDT, CDR2 YYEEEE. CDR3 coding DNA: TGTGCCAGCAGCTTGCCTAGCGGCAATGAGCAGTTCTTC. Amino acids: CASSLPSGNEQFF.

The rearrangement uses TRBV29-1 and TRBJ2-7; a possible D gene is TRBD1 (6 bases). V lost 7 bases and J lost 0, with 10 bases in between. Germline V gives CDR1 SQVTM, CDR2 ANQGSEA. CDR3 length: 12 residues. Written as DNA, the CDR3 is TGCAGCGATCGACAGGTCTCCTACGAGCAGTACTTC. The encoded protein is CSDRQVSYEQYF.

The genes are TRBV29-1 and TRBJ2-4; D unclear. The CDR3 spans 13 residues. The V gene lost 7 bases and the J gene lost 0 bases, with 10 bases spanning the gap. From germline, CDR1 is SQVTM and CDR2 ANQGSEA. The CDR3 reads CSAKLAAKNIQYF. DNA of the CDR3: TGCAGCGCTAAACTCGCAGCCAAAAACATTCAGTACTTC. The complete variable domain, with remaining parts taken from reference TRBV29-1 and TRBJ2-4, reads SAVISQKPSRDICQRGTSLTIQCQVDSQVTMMFWYRQQPGQSLTLIATANQGSEATYESGFVIDKFPISRPNLTFSTLTVSNMSPEDSSIYLCSAKLAAKNIQYFGAGTRLSVL.

This clone turned up a few times. The gene calls are TRBV7-7 and TRBJ2-5; no definite D call. Trimming cost V 5 bases and J 2 bases, with 12 bases left between them. In germline, CDR1 is SSHAT, CDR2 FNYEAQ (reference sequence). The CDR3 has 14 residues. CDR3 in amino acids: CASSPAGLQETQYF. CDR3 coding DNA: TGTGCCAGCAGCCCCGCAGGTCTGCAAGAGACCCAGTACTTC.

This sequence joins TRBV6-5 and TRBJ2-7, with a possible D match to TRBD2 (7 bases). Trimming left V 6 bases short and J 7 bases short, with 16 bases between. Germline V gene data show CDR1 as MNHEY and CDR2 as SVGAGI. The CDR3 totals 13 residues. CDR3 in DNA: TGTGCCAGCAGCCCCCCGGGGGGCCGGGAGCAGTACTTC. Translation gives CASSPPGGREQYF.

V gene TRBV25-1 combines with J gene TRBJ2-7; 10 nucleotides agree with TRBD1. J was trimmed by 2 bases and V by 5 bases; bases with no gene match: 9. The germline V gene has CDR1 MGHDK and CDR2 SYGVNS. CDR3 length: 16 residues. The DNA for the CDR3 is TGTGCCAGCAGTTATGAACCCGACAGGGGGCCCTACGAGCAGTACTTC. This translates into CASSYEPDRGPYEQYF.

V usage is TRBV27 and J usage is TRBJ2-5; 11 nucleotides line up with TRBD1. The DNA end favors TRBJ2-7, so the J call may be wrong. The V gene's germline CDR1 is MNHEY and CDR2 SMNVEV (reference sequence). The CDR3 has 14 residues. The CDR3 here is CASSGQGARYEQYF. For the CDR3, the DNA is TGTGCCAGCAGCGGACAGGGGGCAAGGTACGAGCAGTACTTC.

In nucleotides, the CDR3 is TGTGCCAGCAGGGGGACAGGGAATAATTCACCCCTCCACTTT. Amino acid sequence: CASRGTGNNSPLHF. This chain links TRBV28 with TRBJ1-6, with 9 bases identical to TRBD1. The CDR3 contains 14 residues. Germline CDR1 is MDHEN and CDR2 is SYDVKM. V was pared by 6 bases and J by 5 bases, with 2 bases of the junction left unmatched.

The chain is built from TRBV30 and TRBJ1-4, with a tentative D call TRBD1 (6 bases). This CDR3 contains 14 residues. With 1 base removed from V and 3 bases from J, the gap between germline ends came to 9 bases. Germline V gene lookup returns CDR1 GTSNPN and CDR2 SVGIG (reference sequence). CDR3 in amino acids: CAWSGGRANEKLFF. CDR3 bases: TGTGCCTGGAGTGGGGGGCGGGCTAATGAAAAACTGTTTTTT.

The chain couples TRBV19 to TRBJ1-5; D is possibly TRBD1 (6 bases). This CDR3 is built from 14 residues. Trimming stripped 1 base from V and 7 bases from J, with 11 bases between. CDR1 is LNHDA, CDR2 SQIVND, per germline (reference sequence). Written as DNA, the CDR3 is TGTGCCAGTAGTATAGCGGCCAGGGGACAGCCCCAGCATTTT. Translated: CASSIAARGQPQHF.